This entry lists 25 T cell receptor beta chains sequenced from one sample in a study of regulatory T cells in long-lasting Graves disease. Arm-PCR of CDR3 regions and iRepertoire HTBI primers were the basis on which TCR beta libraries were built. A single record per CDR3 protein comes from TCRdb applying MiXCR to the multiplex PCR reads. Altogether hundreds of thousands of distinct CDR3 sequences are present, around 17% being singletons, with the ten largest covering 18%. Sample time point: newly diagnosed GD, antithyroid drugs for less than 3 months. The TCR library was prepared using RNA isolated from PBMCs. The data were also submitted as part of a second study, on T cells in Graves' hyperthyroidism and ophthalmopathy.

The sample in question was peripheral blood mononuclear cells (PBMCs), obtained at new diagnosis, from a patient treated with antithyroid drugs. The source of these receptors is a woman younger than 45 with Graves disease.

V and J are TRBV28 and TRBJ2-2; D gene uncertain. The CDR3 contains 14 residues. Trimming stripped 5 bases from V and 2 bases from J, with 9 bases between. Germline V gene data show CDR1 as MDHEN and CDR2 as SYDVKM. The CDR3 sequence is CASSQSINTGELFF. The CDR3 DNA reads TGTGCCAGCAGTCAATCCATCAACACCGGGGAGCTGTTTTTT.

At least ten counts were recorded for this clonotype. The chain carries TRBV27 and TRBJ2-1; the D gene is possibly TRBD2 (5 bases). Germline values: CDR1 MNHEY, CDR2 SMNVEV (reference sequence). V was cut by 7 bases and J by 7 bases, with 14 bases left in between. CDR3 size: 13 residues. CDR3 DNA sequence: TGTGCCAGCATGCGAGGACTTCTGAATGAGCAGTTCTTC. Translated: CASMRGLLNEQFF.

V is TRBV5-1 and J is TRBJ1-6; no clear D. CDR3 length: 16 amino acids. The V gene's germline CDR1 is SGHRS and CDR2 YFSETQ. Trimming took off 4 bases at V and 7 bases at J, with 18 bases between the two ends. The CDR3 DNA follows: TGCGCCAGCAGCCCCGGATCCGGGGTGATGAATTCACCCCTCCACTTT. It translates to CASSPGSGVMNSPLHF. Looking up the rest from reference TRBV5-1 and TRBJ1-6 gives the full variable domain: KAGVTQTPRYLIKTRGQQVTLSCSPISGHRSVSWYQQTPGQGLQFLFEYFSETQRNKGNFPGRFSGRQFSNSRSEMNVSTLELGDSALYLCASSPGSGVMNSPLHFGNGTRLTVT.

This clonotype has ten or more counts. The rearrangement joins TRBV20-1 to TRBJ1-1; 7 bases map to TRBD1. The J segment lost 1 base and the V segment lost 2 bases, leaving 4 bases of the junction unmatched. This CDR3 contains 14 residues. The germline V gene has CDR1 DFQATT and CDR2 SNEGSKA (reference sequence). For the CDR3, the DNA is TGCAGTGCTAGAACGGCAGGGGGGAACACTGAAGCTTTCTTT. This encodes CSARTAGGNTEAFF.

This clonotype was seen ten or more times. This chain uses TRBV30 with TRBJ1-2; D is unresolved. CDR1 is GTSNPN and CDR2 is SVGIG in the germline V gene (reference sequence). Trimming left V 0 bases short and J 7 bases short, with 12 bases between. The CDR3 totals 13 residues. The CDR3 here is CAWSVGGLSGYTF. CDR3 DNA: TGTGCCTGGAGTGTCGGTGGGCTGAGTGGCTACACCTTC.

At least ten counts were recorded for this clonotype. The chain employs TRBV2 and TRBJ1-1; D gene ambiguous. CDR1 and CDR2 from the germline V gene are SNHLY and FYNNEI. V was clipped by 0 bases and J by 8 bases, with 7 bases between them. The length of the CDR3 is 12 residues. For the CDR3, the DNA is TGTGCCAGCAGTGAAGCAGGTCTCGAAGCTTTCTTT. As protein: CASSEAGLEAFF.

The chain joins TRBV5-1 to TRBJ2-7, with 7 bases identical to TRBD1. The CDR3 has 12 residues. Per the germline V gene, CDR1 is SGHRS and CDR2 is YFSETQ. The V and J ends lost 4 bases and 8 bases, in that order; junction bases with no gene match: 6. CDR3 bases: TGCGCCAGCAGCGAGGACAGGATCCAGCAGTACTTC. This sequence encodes CASSEDRIQQYF.

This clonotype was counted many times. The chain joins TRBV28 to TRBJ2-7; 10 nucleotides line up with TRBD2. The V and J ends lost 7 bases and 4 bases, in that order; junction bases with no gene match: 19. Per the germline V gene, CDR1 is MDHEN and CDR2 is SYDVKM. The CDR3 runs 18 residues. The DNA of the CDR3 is TGTGCCAGCATTCCCCGACTAGGGACAGCGGGAGGGGGGTACGAGCAGTACTTC. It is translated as CASIPRLGTAGGGYEQYF. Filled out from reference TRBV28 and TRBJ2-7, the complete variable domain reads DVKVTQSSRYLVKRTGEKVFLECVQDMDHENMFWYRQDPGLGLRLIYFSYDVKMKEKGDIPEGYSVSREKKERFSLILESASTNQTSMYLCASIPRLGTAGGGYEQYFGPGTRLTVT.

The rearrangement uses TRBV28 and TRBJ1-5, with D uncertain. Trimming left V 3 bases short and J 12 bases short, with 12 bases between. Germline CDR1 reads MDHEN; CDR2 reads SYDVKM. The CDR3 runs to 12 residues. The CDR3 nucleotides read TGTGCCAGCAGTTTCACGACAATCGACCAGCATTTT. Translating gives CASSFTTIDQHF.

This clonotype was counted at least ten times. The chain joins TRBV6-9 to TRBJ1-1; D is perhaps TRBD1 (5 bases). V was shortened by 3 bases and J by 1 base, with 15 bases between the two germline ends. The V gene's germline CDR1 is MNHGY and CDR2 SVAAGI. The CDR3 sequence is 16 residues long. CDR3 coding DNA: TGTGCCAGCAGTTACTCAAGACAGAGTAAGAACACTGAAGCTTTCTTT. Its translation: CASSYSRQSKNTEAFF.

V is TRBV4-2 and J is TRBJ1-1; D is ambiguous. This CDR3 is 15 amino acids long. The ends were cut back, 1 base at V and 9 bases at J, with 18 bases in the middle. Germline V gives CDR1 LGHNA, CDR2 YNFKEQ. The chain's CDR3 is CASSQGAEVAEKAFF. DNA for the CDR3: TGTGCCAGCAGCCAAGGAGCTGAGGTCGCAGAAAAAGCTTTCTTT.

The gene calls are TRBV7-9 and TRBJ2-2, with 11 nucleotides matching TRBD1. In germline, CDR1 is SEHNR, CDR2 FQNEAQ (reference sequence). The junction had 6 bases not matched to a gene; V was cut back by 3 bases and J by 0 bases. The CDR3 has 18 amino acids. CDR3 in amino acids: CASSFGQGAASNTGELFF. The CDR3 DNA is TGTGCCAGCAGCTTTGGACAGGGGGCGGCCTCGAACACCGGGGAGCTGTTTTTT. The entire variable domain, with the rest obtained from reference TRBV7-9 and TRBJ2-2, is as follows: DTGVSQNPRHKITKRGQNVTFRCDPISEHNRLYWYRQTLGQGPEFLTYFQNEAQLEKSRLLSDRFSAERPKGSFSTLEIQRTEQGDSAMYLCASSFGQGAASNTGELFFGEGSRLTVL.

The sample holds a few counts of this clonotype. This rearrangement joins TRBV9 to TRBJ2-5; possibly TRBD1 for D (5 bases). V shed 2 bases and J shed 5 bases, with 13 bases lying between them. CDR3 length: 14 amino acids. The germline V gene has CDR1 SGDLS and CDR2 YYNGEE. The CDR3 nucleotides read TGTGCCAGCAGCGTCTTCGAGAAGGGGGAGACCCAGTACTTC. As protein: CASSVFEKGETQYF.

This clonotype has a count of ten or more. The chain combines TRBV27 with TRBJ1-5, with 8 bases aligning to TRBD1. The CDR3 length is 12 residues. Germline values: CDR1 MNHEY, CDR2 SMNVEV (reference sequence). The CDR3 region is CEGTGGFCPQHF. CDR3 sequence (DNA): TGTGAGGGTACAGGGGGTTTTTGTCCCCAGCATTTT.

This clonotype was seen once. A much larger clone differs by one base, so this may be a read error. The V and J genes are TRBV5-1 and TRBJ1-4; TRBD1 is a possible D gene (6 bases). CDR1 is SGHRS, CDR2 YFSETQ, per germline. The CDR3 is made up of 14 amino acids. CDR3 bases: TGCGCCAGCAGCTTGTGGGACAACGATGAAAAACTGGTTTTT. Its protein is CASSLWDNDEKLVF.

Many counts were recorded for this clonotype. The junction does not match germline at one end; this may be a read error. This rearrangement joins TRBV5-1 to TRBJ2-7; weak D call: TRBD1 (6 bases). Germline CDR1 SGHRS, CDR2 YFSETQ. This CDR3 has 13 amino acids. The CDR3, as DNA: TGTGCCAGCAGCTTGAACAGGGTGGGCGAGCAGTACTTC. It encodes CASSLNRVGEQYF.

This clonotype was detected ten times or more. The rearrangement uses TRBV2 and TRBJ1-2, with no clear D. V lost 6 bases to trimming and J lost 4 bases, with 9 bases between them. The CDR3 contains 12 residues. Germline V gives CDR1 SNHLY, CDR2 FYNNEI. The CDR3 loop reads CASRVAGYGYTF. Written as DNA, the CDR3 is TGTGCCAGCAGGGTGGCGGGCTATGGCTACACCTTC.

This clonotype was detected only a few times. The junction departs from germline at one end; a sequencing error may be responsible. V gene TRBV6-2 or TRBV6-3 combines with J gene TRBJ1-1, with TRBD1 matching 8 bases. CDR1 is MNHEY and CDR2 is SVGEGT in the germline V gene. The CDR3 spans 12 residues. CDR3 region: CASSYSGTGYRF. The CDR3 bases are TGTGCCAGCAGTTATAGTGGGACAGGTTATCGGTTT.

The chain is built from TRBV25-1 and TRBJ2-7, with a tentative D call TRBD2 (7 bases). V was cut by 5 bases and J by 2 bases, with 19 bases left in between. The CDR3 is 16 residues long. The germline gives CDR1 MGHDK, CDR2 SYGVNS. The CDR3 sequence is CASSLGGGGVAYEQYF. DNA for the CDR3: TGTGCCAGCAGTCTTGGGGGGGGCGGGGTGGCCTACGAGCAGTACTTC.

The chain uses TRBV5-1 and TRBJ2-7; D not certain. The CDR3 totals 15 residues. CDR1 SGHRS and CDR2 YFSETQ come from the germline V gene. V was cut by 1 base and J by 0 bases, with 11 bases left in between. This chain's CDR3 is CASSLLPGLSYEQYF. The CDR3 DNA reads TGCGCCAGCAGCTTGTTACCGGGCCTCTCCTACGAGCAGTACTTC.

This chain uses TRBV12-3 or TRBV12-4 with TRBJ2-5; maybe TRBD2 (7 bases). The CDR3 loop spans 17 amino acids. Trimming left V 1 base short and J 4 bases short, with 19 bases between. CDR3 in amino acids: CASSLGGGRGGGETQYF. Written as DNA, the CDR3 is TGTGCCAGCAGTTTAGGGGGGGGGAGGGGGGGCGGAGAGACCCAGTACTTC.

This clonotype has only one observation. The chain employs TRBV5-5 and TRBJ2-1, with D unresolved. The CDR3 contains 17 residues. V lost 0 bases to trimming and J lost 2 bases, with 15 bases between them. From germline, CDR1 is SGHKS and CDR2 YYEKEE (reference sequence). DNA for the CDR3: TGTGCCAGCAGCTTGGTTTTTCATGTGGGTACCTACAATGAGCAGTTCTTC. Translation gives CASSLVFHVGTYNEQFF.

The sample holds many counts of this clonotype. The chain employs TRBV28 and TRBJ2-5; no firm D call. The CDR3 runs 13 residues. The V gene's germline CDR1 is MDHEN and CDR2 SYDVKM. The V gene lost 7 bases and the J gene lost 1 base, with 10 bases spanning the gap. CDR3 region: CASTQPIQETQYF. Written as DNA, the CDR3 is TGTGCCAGCACCCAGCCGATCCAAGAGACCCAGTACTTC.

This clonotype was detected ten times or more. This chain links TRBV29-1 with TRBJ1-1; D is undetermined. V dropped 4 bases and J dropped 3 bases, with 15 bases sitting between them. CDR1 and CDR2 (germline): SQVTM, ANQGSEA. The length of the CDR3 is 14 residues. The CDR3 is CSVVVRGFDTEAFF. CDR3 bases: TGCAGCGTTGTGGTTCGAGGGTTTGACACTGAAGCTTTCTTT.

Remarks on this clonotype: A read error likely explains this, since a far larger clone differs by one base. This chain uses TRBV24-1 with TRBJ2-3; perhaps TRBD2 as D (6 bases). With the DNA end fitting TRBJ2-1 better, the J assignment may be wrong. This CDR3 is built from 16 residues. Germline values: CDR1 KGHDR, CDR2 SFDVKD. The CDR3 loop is CATSDLLSGGDYEQFF. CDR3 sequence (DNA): TGTGCCACCAGTGATTTGTTGAGTGGCGGGGACTATGAGCAGTTCTTC.